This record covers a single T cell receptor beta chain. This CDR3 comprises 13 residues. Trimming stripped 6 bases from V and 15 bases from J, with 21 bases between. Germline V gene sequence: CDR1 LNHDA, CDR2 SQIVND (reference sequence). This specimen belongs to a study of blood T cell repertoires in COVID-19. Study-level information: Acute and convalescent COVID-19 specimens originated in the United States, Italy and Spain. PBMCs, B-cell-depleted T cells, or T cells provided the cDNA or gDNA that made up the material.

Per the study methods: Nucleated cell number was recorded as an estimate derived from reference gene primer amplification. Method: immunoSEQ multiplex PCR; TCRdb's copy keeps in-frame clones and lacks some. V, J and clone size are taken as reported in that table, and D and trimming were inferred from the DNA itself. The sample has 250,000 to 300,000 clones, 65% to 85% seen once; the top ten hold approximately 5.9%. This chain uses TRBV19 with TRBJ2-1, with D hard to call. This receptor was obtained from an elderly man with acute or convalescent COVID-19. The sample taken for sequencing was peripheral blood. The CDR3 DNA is TGTGCCAGTAGGGCTACTGGGCACTTCTCGTCGTTCTTC. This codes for CASRATGHFSSFF.